Listed below are T cell receptor beta chains from one sample, sequenced in a study of shared clonotypes between healthy human individuals. Method: immunoSEQ multiplex PCR; TCRdb's copy keeps in-frame clones and lacks some. The sample carries about 2.4 million clones, around 94% recorded once. Sequenced: naive CD4+ T cells sorted from blood. The receptors were gathered from a man aged 18 to 30 in good health. Both conserved end residues are part of each CDR3. The order of the fields is J gene, V gene, D gene, clone size, CDR3 protein, CDR3 DNA. D genes are given only for firm matches. Rows may omit the clone size; those that give it use once, few, many or a size class.

>TRBJ2-3|TRBV7-9|TRBD1|-
CASSPGQGAADTQYF
TGTGCCAGCAGCCCGGGACAGGGGGCGGCAGATACGCAGTATTTT
>TRBJ2-5|TRBV4-1|-|once
CASSQIGLAYQETQYF
TGCGCCAGCAGCCAAATAGGGCTAGCGTATCAAGAGACCCAGTACTTC
>TRBJ2-1|TRBV28|-|-
CASSSPGGPWNEQFF
TGTGCCAGCAGTTCCCCGGGCGGGCCGTGGAATGAGCAGTTCTTC
>TRBJ2-1|TRBV5-8|TRBD1|-
CASSLMRDRRNNEQFF
TGTGCCAGCAGCTTGATGCGGGACAGGAGAAACAATGAGCAGTTCTTC
>TRBJ2-3|TRBV10-3|TRBD1|-
CAISESRDSYTDTQYF
TGTGCCATCAGTGAGTCTCGGGACAGTTACACAGATACGCAGTATTTT
>TRBJ2-2|TRBV11-2|-|-
CASSSGTVANTGELFF
TGTGCCAGCAGCTCTGGGACCGTGGCGAACACCGGGGAGCTGTTTTTT
>TRBJ2-1|TRBV28|-|-
CASSLFPRNSYNEQFF
TGTGCCAGCAGTTTATTCCCACGTAACTCCTACAATGAGCAGTTCTTC
>TRBJ1-2|TRBV2|TRBD1|-
CASSEGTGYGYTF
TGTGCCAGCAGTGAAGGGACAGGCTATGGCTACACCTTC
>TRBJ2-5|TRBV5-1|-|once
CASSLSGVGYQETQYF
TGCGCCAGCAGCCTCTCCGGGGTCGGATACCAAGAGACCCAGTACTTC
>TRBJ2-5|TRBV18|-|-
CASSRGADQETQYF
TGTGCCAGCTCACGCGGCGCAGATCAAGAGACCCAGTACTTC
>TRBJ2-2|TRBV19|-|-
CASIGPSRRLFF
TGTGCCAGCATTGGACCTTCCCGGAGGCTGTTTTTT
>TRBJ1-3|TRBV7-6|-|once
CASSSSIRDFSPEGSGNTIYF
TGTGCCAGCAGCTCGTCGATCCGGGACTTCTCACCCGAAGGCTCTGGAAACACCATATATTTT
>TRBJ2-3|TRBV28|-|-
CASSPDFADTQYF
TGTGCCAGCAGCCCCGACTTCGCAGATACGCAGTATTTT
>TRBJ1-5|TRBV7-9|-|-
CASSFGQTNNQPQHF
TGTGCCAGCAGCTTCGGTCAGACCAACAATCAGCCCCAGCATTTT
>TRBJ2-7|TRBV2|-|once
CASSVEKLNEQYF
TGTGCCAGCAGTGTTGAGAAGCTGAACGAGCAGTACTTC
>TRBJ1-2|TRBV9|-|-
CASSVGGTLYGYTF
TGTGCCAGCAGCGTAGGCGGGACACTGTATGGCTACACCTTC
>TRBJ2-5|TRBV19|TRBD1|-
CASSMVTGGIETQYF
TGTGCCAGTAGTATGGTGACAGGGGGAATTGAGACCCAGTACTTC
>TRBJ2-3|TRBV11-3|-|-
CASSQGSGPTDTQYF
TGTGCCAGCAGCCAAGGTAGCGGTCCCACAGATACGCAGTATTTT
>TRBJ2-3|TRBV9|-|-
CASASGASGADTQYF
TGTGCCAGCGCCTCCGGGGCCTCTGGGGCAGATACGCAGTATTTT
>TRBJ2-5|TRBV6-1|-|-
CASRARGGQETQYF
TGTGCCAGCAGGGCCCGAGGGGGTCAAGAGACCCAGTACTTC
>TRBJ2-7|TRBV5-1|TRBD1|-
CASSALQGSPYEQYF
TGCGCCAGCAGCGCCCTACAGGGGTCCCCCTACGAGCAGTACTTC
>TRBJ2-1|TRBV11-3|-|-
CASSFGAVYNEQFF
TGTGCCAGCAGCTTCGGAGCGGTCTACAATGAGCAGTTCTTC
>TRBJ2-5|TRBV28|-|-
CASSPQMRRTGQDQYF
TGTGCCAGCAGCCCCCAAATGCGGCGGACCGGGCAGGACCAGTACTTC
>TRBJ1-1|TRBV27|TRBD1|-
CASSLSATGGKTEAFF
TGTGCCAGCAGTTTATCCGCGACAGGGGGCAAAACTGAAGCTTTCTTT
>TRBJ2-3|TRBV19|-|-
CASGPSGTDTQYF
TGTGCCAGTGGACCTAGCGGCACAGATACGCAGTATTTT
>TRBJ2-1|TRBV11-2|TRBD2|-
CASSLLAGLHNEQFF
TGTGCCAGCAGCTTACTAGCGGGGTTACACAATGAGCAGTTCTTC
>TRBJ2-7|TRBV7-2|-|-
CASSRTRYEQYF
TGTGCCAGCAGTCGGACTCGCTACGAGCAGTACTTC
>TRBJ1-3|TRBV19|TRBD1|-
CASSIAGTEGNTIYF
TGTGCCAGTAGTATAGCCGGGACAGAAGGAAACACCATATATTTT
>TRBJ2-6|TRBV6-4|-|-
CASRQDGANVLTF
TGTGCCAGCAGGCAAGATGGGGCCAACGTCCTGACTTTC
>TRBJ2-5|TRBV25-1|TRBD2|-
CASNLAGGGETQYF
TGTGCCAGCAACCTAGCGGGAGGGGGAGAGACCCAGTACTTC
>TRBJ2-2|TRBV6-5|-|-
CASSYKAGYPGELFF
TGTGCCAGCAGTTATAAGGCAGGGTACCCCGGGGAGCTGTTTTTT
>TRBJ2-7|TRBV5-1|-|-
CASSSHGTDYEQYF
TGCGCCAGCAGCTCTCACGGGACGGACTACGAGCAGTACTTC
>TRBJ2-7|TRBV25-1|-|-
CASSGRGFGEQYF
TGTGCCAGCAGTGGGCGGGGTTTTGGAGAGCAGTACTTC
>TRBJ2-7|TRBV28|TRBD2|-
CASSLGGLAGLRDEQYF
TGTGCCAGCAGTTTAGGGGGACTAGCGGGATTACGCGACGAGCAGTACTTC
>TRBJ2-2|TRBV7-9|TRBD1|-
CASSLPPRTGATGELFF
TGTGCCAGCAGCTTGCCCCCCCGGACAGGGGCCACCGGGGAGCTGTTTTTT
>TRBJ2-2|TRBV6-6|-|-
CASSYEGPPTGELFF
TGTGCCAGCAGTTACGAGGGTCCACCAACCGGGGAGCTGTTTTTT
>TRBJ2-7|TRBV7-2|-|-
CASSPSQGPYEQYF
TGTGCCAGCAGCCCTAGTCAGGGGCCCTACGAGCAGTACTTC
>TRBJ2-7|TRBV5-1|-|once
CASSSGPGRYEQYF
TGCGCCAGCAGCTCCGGGCCAGGGAGGTACGAGCAGTACTTC
>TRBJ1-4|TRBV18|-|-
CASSLLTGSNEKLFF
TGTGCCAGCTCCCTCCTCACGGGCTCTAATGAAAAACTGTTTTTT